This TCR beta chain derives from a study of human T cells and chemical hapten exposure. Study summary: Patients, largely female, had alopecia areata, totalis or universalis.

This clonotype has only a few counts. Its antigen is still unknown. TCRdb re-analysed the RACE reads in MiXCR, keeping a single row per CDR3 protein. The sample has 180,000 or so distinct CDR3 sequences, approximately 14% seen once. Time point defined: patch test 1, 2 weeks after DPC sensitization. Treatment meaning: therapeutic diphenylcyclopropenone sensitization with weekly scalp DPC. Whole-study results and caveats: It should be noted that donors had alopecia, so their immune response may differ from healthy people's.

CDR3 length: 15 residues. The germline V gene encodes CDR1 SQVTM and CDR2 ANQGSEA. V trimming: 5 bases; J trimming: 2 bases; junction bases outside the gene matches: 11. The V gene is TRBV29-1, the J gene TRBJ2-5, with 7 bases identical to TRBD1. Material: whole blood, obtained in connection with sensitization to the hapten diphenylcyclopropenone (DPC). The sequence was collected from a woman younger than 45 with alopecia areata. Some clones in this sample may be carry-over from other donors' samples. The CDR3 region is CSVSTGTELQETQYF. CDR3 DNA sequence: TGCAGCGTTTCCACCGGGACAGAACTACAAGAGACCCAGTACTTC.